These T cell receptor beta chains were read from a single sample in a study of T-cell reconstitution after alpha-beta-depleted transplantation in children. TCRdb re-called the PCR reads with MiXCR, one entry per CDR3 protein. This sample has over 100,000 distinct CDR3 sequences, with about 9.4% found just once. The sample in question was PBMCs, obtained before TCRalphabeta/CD19-depleted stem cell transplant. These receptors originate from a boy between 2 and 15 years old with acute lymphoblastic leukemia, due to receive a stem cell transplant. Both conserved end residues are part of each CDR3. D genes are given only for firm matches. Clone size, where shown, is once, few, many, or a class for clones that have expanded.

j_gene,d_gene,abundance,v_gene,CDR3aa,CDR3nt
TRBJ1-1,TRBD1,few,TRBV6-2/TRBV6-3,CASSTGGRTEAFF,TGTGCCAGCAGTACAGGGGGGCGGACTGAAGCTTTCTTT
TRBJ2-4,.,.,TRBV7-9,CASSLGSGVAKNIQYF,TGTGCCAGCAGCTTAGGGTCAGGGGTGGCCAAAAACATTCAGTACTTC
TRBJ2-3,TRBD1,many,TRBV12-3/TRBV12-4,CASRTGVTTDTQYF,TGTGCCAGCAGGACAGGGGTAACCACAGATACGCAGTATTTT
TRBJ1-4,.,few,TRBV6-5,CASSYDRRYEKLFF,TGTGCCAGCAGTTACGACCGCCGCTATGAAAAACTGTTTTTT
TRBJ2-3,.,once,TRBV28,CGAGRGKTDTQYF,TGTGGAGCCGGCCGGGGAAAGACAGATACGCAGTATTTT
TRBJ1-1,.,many,TRBV5-4,CASSLDRDTEAFF,TGTGCCAGCAGCTTGGATAGGGACACTGAAGCTTTCTTT
TRBJ2-3,TRBD1,.,TRBV4-1,CASRAGTGFLDTQYF,TGCGCCAGCAGAGCCGGGACAGGGTTTTTAGATACGCAGTATTTT
TRBJ2-1,TRBD2,many,TRBV20-1,CSATDSGSDSPNEQFF,TGCAGTGCTACCGATAGCGGGAGTGACTCACCAAATGAGCAGTTCTTC
TRBJ2-7,.,few,TRBV6-1,CASSTIWDPNPSEQYF,TGTGCCAGCAGTACCATCTGGGACCCGAACCCCTCCGAGCAGTACTTC
TRBJ2-3,.,few,TRBV20-1,CSAKGGRADTQYF,TGCAGTGCTAAGGGCGGCAGAGCAGATACGCAGTATTTT
TRBJ1-1,.,few,TRBV27,CASRKPSTGPNTEAFF,TGTGCCAGCAGAAAACCCTCAACAGGACCGAACACTGAAGCTTTCTTT
TRBJ2-4,.,few,TRBV20-1,CSARGSTGREVAKNIQYF,TGCAGTGCTAGAGGGTCGACAGGGAGGGAGGTAGCCAAAAACATTCAGTACTTC
TRBJ2-1,.,few,TRBV10-2,CASSVRRASSYNEQFF,TGCGCCAGCAGTGTAAGGCGGGCGAGCTCCTACAATGAGCAGTTCTTC
TRBJ2-1,.,few,TRBV7-7,CASSQGGPYNEQFF,TGTGCTAGCAGCCAAGGGGGTCCCTACAATGAGCAGTTCTTC
TRBJ1-4,TRBD1,.,TRBV5-1,CARSSGTVEKLFF,TGTGCCAGGAGCTCCGGGACAGTAGAAAAACTGTTTTTT
TRBJ2-7,.,once,TRBV5-1,CASSLSPEQYF,TGCGCCAGCAGCTTGTCCCCCGAGCAGTACTTC
TRBJ2-5,.,medium-sized,TRBV5-1,CASSFDVQPETQYF,TGCGCCAGCAGCTTTGACGTGCAACCAGAGACCCAGTACTTC
TRBJ2-5,TRBD1,.,TRBV5-1,CASSQRTGKETQYF,TGCGCCAGCAGCCAAAGGACAGGAAAGGAGACCCAGTACTTC
TRBJ2-7,.,.,TRBV6-2/TRBV6-3,CASSYLLRPGGSLLSYEQYF,TGTGCCAGCAGTTACCTTTTAAGGCCAGGAGGCTCCCTTTTGTCCTACGAGCAGTACTTC
TRBJ1-1,TRBD1,many,TRBV12-3/TRBV12-4,CASRWDRRNTEAFF,TGTGCCAGCAGGTGGGACAGGCGAAACACTGAAGCTTTCTTT
TRBJ1-2,.,few,TRBV5-5,CASSSTSVGDYGYTF,TGTGCCAGCAGCTCGACCTCGGTCGGGGACTATGGCTACACCTTC
TRBJ2-1,TRBD2,few,TRBV24-1,CATSDPSGRALYEQFF,TGTGCCACCAGTGATCCTAGCGGGAGGGCCTTGTATGAGCAGTTCTTC
TRBJ2-7,.,many,TRBV6-1,CASREGLYEQYF,TGTGCCAGCAGGGAGGGCCTTTACGAGCAGTACTTC
TRBJ2-1,.,.,TRBV7-2,CASSLDLSSYNEQFF,TGTGCCAGCAGCTTAGATCTAAGCTCCTACAATGAGCAGTTCTTC
TRBJ2-3,.,.,TRBV12-3/TRBV12-4,CASSFGGTDTQYF,TGTGCCAGCAGTTTTGGAGGGACAGATACGCAGTATTTT
TRBJ2-2,.,many,TRBV12-3/TRBV12-4,CASSFLGLNTGELFF,TGTGCCAGCAGTTTTCTCGGTTTAAACACCGGGGAGCTGTTTTTT